The rows below give T cell receptor beta chains drawn from one sample of a study of T cell responses to AZD1222 COVID-19 vaccine. Method: immunoSEQ multiplex PCR; TCRdb's copy keeps in-frame clones and lacks some. The table includes about 130,000 clones, 90% to 95% detected once. Sequences were derived from peripheral blood, sampled on day 0 of AZD1222 vaccination. These receptors were collected from an adult in good health. Both conserved end residues are part of each CDR3. The D gene is left open where the match is weak. Clone sizes are given selectively: once, few, many, or a class where the clone is expanded.

clone size	V gene	J gene	CDR3 length	D gene	CDR3 protein	CDR3 DNA
.	TRBV5-4	TRBJ2-7	13	.	CASSLNGAYEQYF	TGTGCCAGCAGCTTGAACGGAGCCTACGAGCAGTACTTC
.	TRBV6-2/TRBV6-3	TRBJ2-5	17	TRBD1	CASSYREGGVDGETQYF	TGTGCCAGCAGTTACCGGGAAGGGGGCGTCGATGGAGAGACCCAGTACTTC
.	TRBV19	TRBJ1-2	14	.	CASSIVSGVHGYTF	TGTGCCAGTAGTATAGTTTCAGGGGTCCATGGCTACACCTTC
.	TRBV9	TRBJ2-2	15	.	CASSRRDSYTGELFF	TGTGCCAGCAGCCGGCGGGACAGCTACACCGGGGAGCTGTTTTTT
.	TRBV7-9	TRBJ2-1	16	.	CASSLVGNQALDEQFF	TGTGCCAGCAGCTTAGTTGGCAATCAGGCTCTGGATGAGCAGTTCTTC
.	TRBV29-1	TRBJ2-7	17	TRBD2	CSVDYLAGGPSPYEQYF	TGCAGCGTTGACTACCTAGCGGGGGGGCCATCTCCATACGAGCAGTACTTC
.	TRBV10-3	TRBJ2-1	13	TRBD1	CADSTGEHGEQFF	TGTGCCGACTCGACAGGGGAACATGGTGAGCAGTTCTTC
.	TRBV3-1/TRBV3-2	TRBJ1-1	13	.	CASSAQENTEAFF	TGTGCCAGCAGCGCACAGGAGAACACTGAAGCTTTCTTT
once	TRBV30	TRBJ1-2	13	.	CAWTPQANYGYTF	TGTGCCTGGACTCCACAGGCTAACTATGGCTACACCTTC
.	TRBV7-2	TRBJ2-7	15	TRBD2	CASSLAGGNYYEQYF	TGTGCCAGCAGCCTAGCGGGGGGGAACTATTACGAGCAGTACTTC
.	TRBV20-1	TRBJ1-2	11	.	CSGTGDGGYTF	TGCAGTGGTACCGGGGACGGTGGCTACACCTTC
.	TRBV5-6	TRBJ1-2	12	.	CASSLQKDGYTF	TGTGCCAGCAGCTTACAGAAAGACGGCTACACCTTC
.	TRBV19	TRBJ1-5	15	.	CASSGRRVGNQPQHF	TGTGCCAGTAGTGGGCGCAGGGTGGGCAATCAGCCCCAGCATTTT
.	TRBV5-1	TRBJ1-2	13	.	CASSLWELDGYTF	TGCGCCAGCAGCTTGTGGGAGCTTGATGGCTACACCTTC
once	TRBV6-5	TRBJ1-5	13	TRBD1	CASSKGGRQPQHF	TGTGCCAGCAGCAAAGGGGGCAGACAGCCCCAGCATTTT
.	TRBV7-6	TRBJ2-7	16	TRBD1	CASSLVSGQGAREQYF	TGTGCCAGCAGCTTAGTTTCTGGCCAGGGGGCGCGCGAGCAGTACTTC
.	TRBV3-1/TRBV3-2	TRBJ2-5	15	TRBD1	CASSQDRGSQETQYF	TGTGCCAGCAGCCAGGACAGGGGGTCCCAAGAGACCCAGTACTTC